Listed below are T cell receptor beta chains from one sample, sequenced in a study of OX40 agonist ivuxolimab in advanced cancers. Profiling relied on immunoSEQ multiplex PCR, and the TCRdb table lists in-frame clones only, not all of them. The table has 50,000 to 65,000 clones, roughly 92% seen once. The starting material was CD4+ or CD8+ T cells sorted from blood, obtained in a trial of the OX40 agonist ivuxolimab. The source of these receptors is an adult with an advanced solid tumor such as melanoma, head and neck, liver or kidney cancer. CDR3s include the opening cysteine and the closing phenylalanine or tryptophan. A D gene is named only where the DNA matches it firmly. Rows may omit the clone size; those that give it use once, few, many or a size class.

size	V	J	length	D	CDR3	DNA
-	TRBV11-3	TRBJ2-2	14	-	CASSLGGDTGELFF	TGTGCCAGCAGCTTAGGGGGAGACACCGGGGAGCTGTTTTTT
-	TRBV2	TRBJ1-1	15	-	CASSEGAGMHTEAFF	TGTGCCAGCAGTGAAGGGGCGGGTATGCACACTGAAGCTTTCTTT
-	TRBV9	TRBJ2-1	16	TRBD2	CASSPTSGGARNEQFF	TGTGCCAGCAGCCCGACTAGCGGGGGGGCGAGGAATGAGCAGTTCTTC
-	TRBV7-9	TRBJ1-2	15	TRBD1	CASSLGDRGLYGYTF	TGTGCCAGCAGCCTGGGAGACAGGGGACTATATGGCTACACCTTC
once	TRBV6-1	TRBJ1-1	14	-	CASSEEQANTEAFF	TGTGCCAGCAGTGAAGAACAGGCGAACACTGAAGCTTTCTTT
-	TRBV19	TRBJ2-7	15	TRBD1	CASSMAFGGTVEQYF	TGTGCCAGTAGTATGGCATTTGGTGGGACAGTCGAGCAGTACTTC
-	TRBV5-3	TRBJ2-7	14	-	CARSLNSSSYEQYF	TGTGCCAGAAGCTTGAATTCGAGCTCCTACGAGCAGTACTTC
-	TRBV5-6	TRBJ2-7	14	-	CASSDAKGPYEQYF	TGTGCCAGCAGCGACGCAAAAGGTCCCTACGAGCAGTACTTC
-	TRBV4-2	TRBJ2-7	13	-	CASSQVWGSEQYF	TGTGCCAGCAGCCAAGTTTGGGGGAGCGAGCAGTACTTC
-	TRBV27	TRBJ2-6	16	-	CASSPDWSSGANVLTF	TGTGCCAGCAGTCCCGATTGGAGCTCTGGGGCCAACGTCCTGACTTTC
-	TRBV4-1	TRBJ2-7	14	TRBD1	CASSQWDRSFEQYF	TGCGCCAGCAGCCAATGGGACAGGTCTTTCGAGCAGTACTTC
-	TRBV9	TRBJ2-7	13	-	CASSVGPSYEQYF	TGTGCCAGCAGCGTAGGACCATCCTACGAGCAGTACTTC
-	TRBV19	TRBJ2-6	18	TRBD1	CASSQGQGISSGANVLTF	TGTGCCAGTAGTCAGGGACAGGGCATCTCCTCTGGGGCCAACGTCCTGACTTTC
once	TRBV9	TRBJ1-4	15	TRBD1	CASSSRDSDNEKLFF	TGTGCCAGCAGCAGCCGGGACAGTGACAATGAAAAACTGTTTTTT
large	TRBV30	TRBJ2-7	14	TRBD1	CAWADGTGSYEQYF	TGTGCCTGGGCGGACGGGACAGGTTCCTACGAGCAGTACTTC
-	TRBV6-5	TRBJ1-2	16	TRBD1	CASSYHGTGFNYGYTF	TGTGCCAGCAGTTACCACGGGACAGGGTTCAACTATGGCTACACCTTC
once	TRBV6-5	TRBJ2-7	14	-	CASSAGVGGYEQYF	TGTGCCAGCAGTGCCGGGGTAGGCGGATACGAGCAGTACTTC
-	TRBV27	TRBJ2-4	15	TRBD1	CASTPTGYGKNIQYF	TGTGCCAGCACCCCGACAGGGTATGGCAAAAACATTCAGTACTTC